The T cell receptor (beta chain) described here comes from a study of glioma-infiltrating T cells after dendritic cell vaccination. Amplification used 60 V beta primers and 13 J beta primers. Profiled with immunoSEQ multiplex PCR; TCRdb holds only in-frame clones, not every one. This repertoire shows 40,000 to 60,000 clones, roughly 87% found once; its top ten account for 11%. CDR1 SGHVS and CDR2 FQNEAQ come from the germline V gene. Trimming took off 5 bases at V and 4 bases at J, with 12 bases between the two ends. The CDR3 length is 14 residues. This sequence joins TRBV7-8 and TRBJ1-5; TRBD1 is a possible D gene (6 bases). The clonotype originates from a human donor with glioblastoma. Sequenced material: blood, taken before dendritic cell vaccination. CDR3 sequence: CASSKGTSNQPQHF. As DNA, the CDR3 is TGTGCCAGCAGCAAAGGGACATCAAATCAGCCCCAGCATTTT.